Below, one T cell receptor beta chain is given with its context. The antigen is unknown. The record originates from a study of human T cells and chemical hapten exposure. As for the study in general: 0.01% DPC was applied to the upper back in patch tests, which were read at 6 days. General observations from the study: Once DPC sensitization occurred, TCRs above 1 in 1000 frequency showed no change.

Specified time point: patch test 1, 2 weeks after DPC sensitization. Treatment: therapeutic diphenylcyclopropenone sensitization with weekly scalp DPC. Whole blood that had not been fractionated was the source of extracted total RNA. V was pared by 1 base and J by 4 bases, with 8 bases between. Looked up from germline, CDR1 is MGHRA and CDR2 is YSYEKL. This CDR3 has 14 residues. In the original processing: The number of TCRs in each sample had a median of about 95,000 and spanned roughly 23,224 to 750,000. TCRdb recomputed calls from the RACE reads with MiXCR, one row per CDR3 protein. TCRdb, not the original authors, processed these V and J calls. The table includes more than 150,000 distinct CDR3 sequences, about 14% detected once.

The chain uses TRBV4-1 and TRBJ1-5, with a possible D match to TRBD1 (6 bases). The receptor was derived from a woman aged 30 to 39 with alopecia areata. Some clones in this sample may be carry-over from other donors' samples. The source material was whole blood, sampled in connection with sensitization to the hapten diphenylcyclopropenone (DPC). The CDR3 nucleotides read TGCGCCAGCAGCCAAGTAACAGGGAATCAGCCCCAGCATTTT. Its translation: CASSQVTGNQPQHF.